Below, 10 T cell receptor beta chains from the same sample are listed, as sequenced in a study of patients and donors after allogeneic stem cell transplantation (TCRdb year 2020). The method was RT-PCR. Sequenced using a NextSeq 550. The public reads were reanalyzed by TCRdb: fastp trimming at Q25, MiXCR alignment, in-frame beta chains only. Every CDR3 protein is listed once, alongside the most common genes and DNA of its rows. This sample has 410,000 or so distinct CDR3 sequences in its table, and about a sixth of those were observed once. In total, the top ten clones hold around 7.9% of the sample. The sequencing input was blood, either unsorted or a sorted T cell fraction (not recorded which). These receptors all stem from a human donor who was either an allogeneic HSCT recipient or a stem cell or donor lymphocyte infusion donor (not recorded which). It is not recorded whose cells these are; they may come from a transplant donor.

The chain joins TRBV18 to TRBJ2-3; possible D gene TRBD1, 6 bases. Germline lookup yields CDR1 KGHSH and CDR2 LQKENI. The germline V and J ends were trimmed by 3 bases and 0 bases, with 16 bases remaining between them. The CDR3 runs to 17 residues. The CDR3 DNA sequence: TGTGCCAGCTCACCGACCGGGACACGAAAAAGCACAGATACGCAGTATTTT. Protein sequence: CASSPTGTRKSTDTQYF.

The chain is built from TRBV5-1 and TRBJ2-5; D gene unclear. The CDR3 totals 12 residues. V lost 1 base and J lost 3, with 4 bases in between. Germline V gives CDR1 SGHRS, CDR2 YFSETQ. The CDR3 spells CASSLWEETQYF. CDR3 nucleotide sequence: TGCGCCAGCAGCTTGTGGGAAGAGACCCAGTACTTC.

This clonotype showed up just a few times. The chain combines TRBV28 with TRBJ1-1; D is perhaps TRBD1 (5 bases). The length of the CDR3 is 14 residues. From germline, CDR1 is MDHEN and CDR2 SYDVKM. The V and J ends lost 6 bases and 1 base respectively, with 12 bases between them. The DNA for the CDR3 is TGTGCCAGCAGCCCCGACAGCCCGAACACTGAAGCTTTCTTT. This gives the protein CASSPDSPNTEAFF.

This clonotype showed up many times. The chain carries TRBV5-1 and TRBJ2-7; D unclear. This CDR3 has 12 residues. Trimming left V 4 bases short and J 4 bases short, with 9 bases between. Looked up from germline, CDR1 is SGHRS and CDR2 is YFSETQ. The CDR3 DNA follows: TGCGCCAGCAGCCTGACCTGGTACGAGCAGTACTTC. Its protein product is CASSLTWYEQYF.

This clonotype has a handful of counts. The V gene is TRBV5-1, the J gene TRBJ2-1, with TRBD2 matching 15 bases. There are 17 residues in the CDR3. Germline V CDR1 and CDR2: SGHRS, YFSETQ. The V segment lost 1 base and the J segment 8 bases; nucleotides outside the gene matches: 7. The DNA of the CDR3 is TGCGCCAGCAGCTTGACCGGGACTAGCGGGAGGAGGGATGAGCAGTTCTTC. Residues: CASSLTGTSGRRDEQFF.

The V gene is TRBV20-1, the J gene TRBJ2-1, with 7 bases aligning to TRBD1. The ends lost 6 bases at V and 5 bases at J; junction bases unmatched: 10. The CDR3 runs to 14 residues. Germline CDR1 and CDR2: DFQATT and SNEGSKA (reference sequence). The CDR3 is CSANHRGHHNEQFF. In DNA form, the CDR3 reads TGCAGTGCCAATCACAGGGGCCATCACAATGAGCAGTTCTTC.

This CDR3 is CASKPGLGVSNQPQHF. The CDR3 DNA follows: TGTGCCAGCAAACCGGGGTTGGGAGTGAGCAATCAGCCCCAGCATTTT. The chain uses TRBV2 and TRBJ1-5, with D uncertain. Per the germline V gene, CDR1 is SNHLY and CDR2 is FYNNEI. The CDR3 contains 16 residues. Trimming cost V 7 bases and J 1 base, with 17 bases left between them.

There are a few counts of this clonotype. The chain employs TRBV2 and TRBJ2-7, with D unclear. Germline CDR1 SNHLY, CDR2 FYNNEI. Between the trimmed V and J ends, which lost 8 bases and 3 bases, there was a span of 20 bases. CDR3 length: 15 amino acids. The CDR3: CASHISSKNNYEQYF. In nucleotides, the CDR3 is TGTGCCAGCCATATCTCGTCTAAAAACAACTACGAGCAGTACTTC.

This clonotype came up a few times. A much larger clone differs from this one at a single base, so this may be a read error. V is TRBV12-3 or TRBV12-4 and J is TRBJ2-3; no reliable D call. The CDR3 is 11 residues long. The germline V and J ends were trimmed by 6 bases and 2 bases, with 3 bases remaining between them. The CDR3 sequence: CASRYTDTQYF. The CDR3 nucleotides are TGTGCCAGCAGATACACAGATACGCAGTATTTT.

The chain has TRBV7-2 and TRBJ1-2; 8 bases are shared with TRBD1. After removal of 1 base from V and 8 bases from J, the junction contained 9 bases not matched to a gene. The CDR3 is made up of 15 amino acids. From germline, CDR1 is SGHTA and CDR2 FQGNSA. CDR3 DNA sequence: TGTGCCAGCAGCTTAGAGGGCAGGGGGCGGAACGGCTACACCTTC. It yields the protein CASSLEGRGRNGYTF.